Listed below are T cell receptor beta chains from one sample, sequenced in a study of blood T cell repertoires in COVID-19. Sequencing was performed with immunoSEQ multiplex PCR; in TCRdb, only in-frame clones are kept and a portion is missing. The table shows some 300,000 clones, with roughly 86% occurring only once. Sequenced sample: peripheral blood. All receptors derive from a man aged 70-80 years with acute or convalescent COVID-19. Both conserved end residues are part of each CDR3. A D gene is named only where the DNA matches it firmly. Clone size is not always given. Where it is, it says once, few, many or a class for expanded clones.

D | size | J | V | CDR3 | DNA
TRBD2 | once | TRBJ2-1 | TRBV3-1/TRBV3-2 | CASSQDTSGYNEQFF | TGTGCCAGCAGCCAAGATACTAGCGGCTACAATGAGCAGTTCTTC
- | - | TRBJ1-1 | TRBV7-8 | CASSTTTGNTEAFF | TGTGCCAGCAGCACTACCACAGGGAACACTGAAGCTTTCTTT
TRBD1 | once | TRBJ1-1 | TRBV5-1 | CASSRDSPNEAFF | TGCGCCAGCAGCAGGGACAGCCCTAATGAAGCTTTCTTT
TRBD2 | few | TRBJ2-3 | TRBV7-3 | CASSPPGGDTQYF | TGTGCCAGCAGCCCGCCGGGAGGAGATACGCAGTATTTT
- | once | TRBJ2-5 | TRBV5-1 | CASGEGGREETQYF | TGCGCCAGCGGGGAGGGGGGCCGGGAGGAGACCCAGTACTTC
TRBD1 | few | TRBJ2-2 | TRBV24-1 | CATSSGDRGLSGELFF | TGTGCCACCAGTTCCGGGGACAGGGGGTTAAGCGGGGAGCTGTTTTTT
- | - | TRBJ1-6 | TRBV16 | CASSQSSKNSPLHF | TGTGCCAGCAGCCAGAGTTCAAAGAATTCACCCCTCCACTTT
- | few | TRBJ2-3 | TRBV4-3 | CASSQDRITDTQYF | TGCGCCAGCAGCCAAGATCGTATTACAGATACGCAGTATTTT
TRBD1 | - | TRBJ1-4 | TRBV5-6 | CASSLKGEGATEKLFF | TGTGCCAGCAGCTTGAAAGGAGAGGGGGCGACTGAAAAACTGTTTTTT
- | - | TRBJ1-5 | TRBV6-2/TRBV6-3 | CASSYRQGVTNQPQHF | TGTGCCAGCAGTTACCGGCAGGGCGTGACCAATCAGCCCCAGCATTTT
TRBD1 | - | TRBJ2-1 | TRBV29-1 | CSVERGQGGEQFF | TGCAGCGTTGAAAGGGGGCAGGGCGGTGAGCAGTTCTTC
- | - | TRBJ1-2 | TRBV19 | CASSQGRSYGYTF | TGTGCCAGTAGTCAAGGGAGAAGTTATGGCTACACCTTC
- | - | TRBJ1-3 | TRBV7-9 | CASSPLPRDKSPSGNTIYF | TGTGCCAGCAGCCCGTTGCCCCGGGACAAGAGTCCTTCTGGAAACACCATATATTTT
TRBD1 | - | TRBJ2-7 | TRBV10-1 | CASSKGDRAYEQYF | TGCGCCAGCAGTAAAGGGGACAGAGCTTACGAGCAGTACTTC
- | - | TRBJ2-7 | TRBV27 | CASSPSVTYEQYF | TGTGCCAGCAGCCCATCGGTCACCTACGAGCAGTACTTC
- | - | TRBJ2-3 | TRBV7-9 | CASSLFSTDTQYF | TGTGCCAGCAGCTTATTCTCCACAGATACGCAGTATTTT
- | - | TRBJ2-4 | TRBV27 | CASSPVASGENIQYF | TGTGCCAGCAGCCCTGTAGCGAGTGGGGAAAACATTCAGTACTTC
- | - | TRBJ2-2 | TRBV6-6 | CASSRTIPTGELFF | TGTGCCAGCAGTCGGACTATCCCCACCGGGGAGCTGTTTTTT
- | - | TRBJ2-3 | TRBV27 | CASSLRRAATSTDTQYF | TGTGCCAGCAGTTTACGACGAGCGGCAACTAGCACAGATACGCAGTATTTT
TRBD2 | - | TRBJ2-2 | TRBV6-6 | CASSPNRLISGTNTGELFF | TGTGCCAGCAGTCCGAACCGATTAATTAGCGGGACCAACACCGGGGAGCTGTTTTTT
- | - | TRBJ2-1 | TRBV5-1 | CASSPNPQGEQFF | TGCGCCAGCAGCCCTAACCCACAGGGCGAGCAGTTCTTC
- | once | TRBJ1-1 | TRBV9 | CASSVIEDTEAFF | TGTGCCAGCAGCGTAATAGAGGACACTGAAGCTTTCTTT
TRBD1 | - | TRBJ2-5 | TRBV28 | CASSPTPDRGKKTQYF | TGTGCCAGCAGCCCTACCCCGGACAGGGGGAAGAAGACCCAGTACTTC
- | - | TRBJ2-3 | TRBV2 | CASLRGYTDTQYF | TGTGCCAGCTTAAGGGGGTACACAGATACGCAGTATTTT
- | - | TRBJ2-5 | TRBV4-2 | CASSQYRKKEETQYF | TGTGCCAGCAGCCAGTACAGGAAAAAAGAAGAGACCCAGTACTTC
- | few | TRBJ2-2 | TRBV19 | CASSMEWSGELFF | TGTGCCAGTAGTATGGAGTGGTCCGGGGAGCTGTTTTTT
TRBD2 | - | TRBJ2-7 | TRBV30 | CACHGAGGDEQYF | TGTGCCTGTCACGGGGCGGGAGGGGACGAGCAGTACTTC